The table lists the clone carrying this TCR beta chain with a count of one. Assay: immunoSEQ multiplex PCR; the TCRdb copy retains only in-frame clones and omits some. Of 160,000 or so clones in the sample, around 90% were seen once. The data are from a study of T cell responses to AZD1222 COVID-19 vaccine. The TCR comes from an adult in good health. This specimen was peripheral blood, taken on day 0 of AZD1222 vaccination.

CDR3 nucleotides: TGTGCCTGGAGTGTTTTAGCGGGGGGGCCCGTAAATGAGCAGTTCTTC. Translating it yields CAWSVLAGGPVNEQFF. V and J are TRBV30 and TRBJ2-1, with 11 positions matching TRBD2. The trim removed 0 bases at V and 7 bases at J, leaving 8 bases unmatched. Germline V gives CDR1 GTSNPN, CDR2 SVGIG (reference sequence). The CDR3 contains 16 residues.